The 9 T cell receptor beta chains reported below all come from one sample, sequenced in a study of Ad26.COV2.S vaccination and SARS-CoV-2 variants listed by TCRdb under 2021. Library construction relied on the immunoSEQ multiplex PCR assay. This is the immuneACCESS table as TCRdb keeps it, with only in-frame sequences that have V and J called. A part of the clones is gone; compared with another copy, unresolved V genes explain less than half, and the rest is unexplained. This sample holds hundreds of thousands of clones; 89% were observed only once. Together, the top ten hold around 1.5% of the sample. The intended sense of this specimen's treatment or condition label: approximately 18 received Ad26.COV2.S at low or high dose, single or two shots; about 5 received placebo; per-sample allocation not given. For vaccine and placebo recipients, the sequenced repertoires came from samples collected on day 63 after the first injection.

Here the sequenced sample was peripheral blood, taken in a trial of Ad26.COV2.S vaccine versus placebo. These receptors were taken from a person between 18 and 59 years old who received the Ad26.COV2.S COVID-19 vaccine or a placebo.

The chain has TRBV24-1 and TRBJ1-4, with D hard to call. Between the trimmed V and J ends, which lost 4 bases and 5 bases, there was a span of 13 bases. The CDR3 is made up of 15 amino acids. CDR1 and CDR2 (germline): KGHDR, SFDVKD. CDR3 protein: CATSDGPGVNEKLFF. Written as DNA, the CDR3 is TGTGCCACCAGTGACGGGCCTGGGGTAAATGAAAAACTGTTTTTT.

This chain uses TRBV6-4 with TRBJ2-1, with 7 bases that match TRBD2. V trimming: 11 bases; J trimming: 2 bases; junction bases outside the gene matches: 9. CDR3 length: 14 amino acids. Germline lookup yields CDR1 MRHNA and CDR2 SNTAGT. The CDR3 coding sequence is TGTGCCGACGGAACGGGAGGCCCCTACAATGAGCAGTTCTTC. Amino acids: CADGTGGPYNEQFF.

The chain is built from TRBV19 and TRBJ1-5; tentative D call: TRBD1 (6 bases). Germline V gene sequence: CDR1 LNHDA, CDR2 SQIVND (reference sequence). The CDR3 is 18 residues long. The V gene lost 1 base and the J gene lost 4 bases, with 20 bases spanning the gap. The CDR3 nucleotides are TGTGCCAGTAGTATAGCAGGAGGGGGACGCGACCAGAATCAGCCCCAGCATTTT. It yields the protein CASSIAGGGRDQNQPQHF.

The CDR3 nucleotides read TGTGCCAGCAGCGCGGACAGTCTTAATGAAAAACTGTTTTTT. Translation: CASSADSLNEKLFF. This chain links TRBV7-2 with TRBJ1-4; D is possibly TRBD1 (6 bases). V shed 5 bases and J shed 4 bases, with 11 bases lying between them. Germline lookup yields CDR1 SGHTA and CDR2 FQGNSA. The CDR3 has 14 residues.

The gene calls are TRBV30 and TRBJ1-5, with D perhaps matching TRBD1 (6 bases). This CDR3 has 13 amino acids. Per the germline V gene, CDR1 is GTSNPN and CDR2 is SVGIG (reference sequence). V lost 5 bases and J lost 5, with 13 bases in between. In DNA, the CDR3 is TGTGCCTGGGATGCAGGGGCCGATCAGCCCCAGCATTTT. Amino acid sequence: CAWDAGADQPQHF.

This chain links TRBV4-3 with TRBJ2-6; no clear D gene. With 1 base removed from V and 0 bases from J, the gap between germline ends came to 10 bases. The CDR3 extends over 17 amino acids. In germline, CDR1 is LGHNA, CDR2 YSLEER. CDR3 protein: CASSQGGESSGANVLTF. The CDR3 region has the DNA TGCGCCAGCAGCCAAGGTGGAGAAAGCTCTGGGGCCAACGTCCTGACTTTC.

This clone was picked up one time. The CDR3 spells CAWRSGDEQYF. The CDR3 DNA reads TGTGCCTGGAGGTCGGGGGACGAGCAGTACTTC. The chain employs TRBV30 and TRBJ2-7; D might be TRBD2 (6 bases). CDR1 is GTSNPN, CDR2 SVGIG, per germline (reference sequence). Trimming took off 3 bases at V and 5 bases at J, with 8 bases between the two ends. The CDR3 has 11 amino acids.

The chain combines TRBV27 with TRBJ1-4; maybe TRBD1 (5 bases). The V gene's germline CDR1 is MNHEY and CDR2 SMNVEV (reference sequence). This CDR3 spans 16 amino acids. V was shortened by 11 bases and J by 8 bases, with 27 bases between the two germline ends. The CDR3 DNA follows: TGTGCCGTAGTAGGACATACCGATTCCATTCAAGAAAAACTGTTTTTT. It specifies CAVVGHTDSIQEKLFF.

The chain carries TRBV5-1 and TRBJ1-2, with 7 bases matching TRBD1. Germline assignment: CDR1 SGHRS and CDR2 YFSETQ. The CDR3 sequence is 16 residues long. With 4 bases clipped from V and 1 base from J, the junction kept 10 bases outside the gene matches. The CDR3 spells CASSPRGQAHNYGYTF. The CDR3 bases are TGCGCCAGCAGCCCAAGAGGACAGGCGCATAACTATGGCTACACCTTC.